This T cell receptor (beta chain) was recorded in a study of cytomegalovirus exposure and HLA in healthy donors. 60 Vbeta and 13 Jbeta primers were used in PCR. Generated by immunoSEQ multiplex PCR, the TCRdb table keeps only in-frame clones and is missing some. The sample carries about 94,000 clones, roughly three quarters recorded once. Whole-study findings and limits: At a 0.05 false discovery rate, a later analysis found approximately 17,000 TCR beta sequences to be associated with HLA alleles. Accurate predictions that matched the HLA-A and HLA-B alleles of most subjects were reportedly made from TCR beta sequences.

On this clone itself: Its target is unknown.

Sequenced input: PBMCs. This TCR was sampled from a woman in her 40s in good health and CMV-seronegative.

The CDR3 loop reads CASSPRGYGVSSQPQHF. CDR3 bases: TGTGCCAGCAGTCCCCGAGGTTACGGGGTGAGTTCTCAGCCCCAGCATTTT. The chain employs TRBV27 and TRBJ1-5; D remains ambiguous. Trimming left V 5 bases short and J 6 bases short, with 23 bases between. In germline, CDR1 is MNHEY, CDR2 SMNVEV (reference sequence). The CDR3 extends over 17 amino acids.